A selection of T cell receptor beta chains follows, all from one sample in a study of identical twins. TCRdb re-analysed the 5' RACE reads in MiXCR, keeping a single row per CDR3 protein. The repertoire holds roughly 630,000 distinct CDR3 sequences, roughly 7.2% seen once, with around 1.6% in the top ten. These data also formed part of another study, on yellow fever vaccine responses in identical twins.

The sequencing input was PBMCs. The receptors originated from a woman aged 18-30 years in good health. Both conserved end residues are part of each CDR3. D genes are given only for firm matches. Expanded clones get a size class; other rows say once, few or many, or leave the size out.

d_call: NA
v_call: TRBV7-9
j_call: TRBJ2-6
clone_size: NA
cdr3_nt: TGTGCCAGCAGCCTACCGGCCAGTGCCAACGTCCTGACTTTC
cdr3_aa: CASSLPASANVLTF

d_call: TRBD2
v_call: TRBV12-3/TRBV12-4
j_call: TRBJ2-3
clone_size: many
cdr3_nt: TGTGCCAGCAGGTTGACTAGCGGCACAGATACGCAGTATTTT
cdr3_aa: CASRLTSGTDTQYF

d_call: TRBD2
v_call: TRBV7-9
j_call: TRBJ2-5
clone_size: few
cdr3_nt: TGTGCCAGCAGCTCCGGGACTAGCGGCCCCGGGGCCCAGTACTTC
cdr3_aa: CASSSGTSGPGAQYF

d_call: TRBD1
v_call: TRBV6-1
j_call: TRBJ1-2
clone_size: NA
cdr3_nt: TGTGCCAGCAGCCCGGACAGGGGCATCACCTTC
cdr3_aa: CASSPDRGITF

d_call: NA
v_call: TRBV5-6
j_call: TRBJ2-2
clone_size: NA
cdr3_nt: TGTGCCAGCGGTACAGGGGAGGTCCCCGGGAAGCTGTTTTTT
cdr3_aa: CASGTGEVPGKLFF

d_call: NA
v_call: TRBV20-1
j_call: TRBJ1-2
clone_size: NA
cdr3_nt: TGCAGTGCTAGGACACCGGGGGACTATGGCTACACCTTC
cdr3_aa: CSARTPGDYGYTF

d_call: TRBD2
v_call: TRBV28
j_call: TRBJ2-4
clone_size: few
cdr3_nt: TGTGCCAGCAGTTTTGTTAGTGGGAGGGATTCCAAAAACATTCAGTACTTC
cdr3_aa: CASSFVSGRDSKNIQYF

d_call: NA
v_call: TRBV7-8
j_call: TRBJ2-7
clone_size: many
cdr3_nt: TGTGCCAGCCGTTTCCTCGGGGAGCAGTACTTC
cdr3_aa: CASRFLGEQYF

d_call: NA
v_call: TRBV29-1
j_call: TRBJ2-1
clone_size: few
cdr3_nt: TGCAGCGTTGAGGGCGCCAAGGAGTCACGGAGCTCCTACAATGAGCAGTTCTTC
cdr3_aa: CSVEGAKESRSSYNEQFF

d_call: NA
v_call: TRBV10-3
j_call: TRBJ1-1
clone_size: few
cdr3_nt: TGTGCCATCAGTGACTCCGGGGCCCGAAACACTGAAGCTTTCTTT
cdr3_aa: CAISDSGARNTEAFF

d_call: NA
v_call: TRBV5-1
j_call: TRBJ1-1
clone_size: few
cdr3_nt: TGCGCCAGCAGCGCGGGACACAGGAACACTGAAGCTTTCTTT
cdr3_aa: CASSAGHRNTEAFF

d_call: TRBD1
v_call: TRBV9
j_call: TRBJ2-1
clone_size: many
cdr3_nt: TGTGCCAGCAGCCCATCACAGGGGGTCTACAATGAGCAGTTCTTC
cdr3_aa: CASSPSQGVYNEQFF

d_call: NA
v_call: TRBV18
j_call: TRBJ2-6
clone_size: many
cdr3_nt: TGTGCCAGCTCACGCCCCACCTCTGGGGCCAACGTCCTGACTTTC
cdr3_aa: CASSRPTSGANVLTF

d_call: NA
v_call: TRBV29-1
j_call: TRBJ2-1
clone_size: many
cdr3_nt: TGCAGCGTTGGGCTAGCTTTAAACAATGAGCAGTTCTTC
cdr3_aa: CSVGLALNNEQFF

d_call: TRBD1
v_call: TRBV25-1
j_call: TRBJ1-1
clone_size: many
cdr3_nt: TGTGCCAGCAGTAAAACAGGGGGTGGAGTGCAGGGGGGTACTGAAGCTTTCTTT
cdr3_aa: CASSKTGGGVQGGTEAFF

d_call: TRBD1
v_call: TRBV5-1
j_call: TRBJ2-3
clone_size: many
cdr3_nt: TGCGCCAGCAGCTTGGAAGGGGGCGTCACAGATACGCAGTATTTT
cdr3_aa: CASSLEGGVTDTQYF

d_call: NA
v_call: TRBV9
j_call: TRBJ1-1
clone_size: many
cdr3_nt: TGTGCCAGCAGCCTATCGACGGGACAGAACACTGAAGCTTTCTTT
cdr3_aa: CASSLSTGQNTEAFF

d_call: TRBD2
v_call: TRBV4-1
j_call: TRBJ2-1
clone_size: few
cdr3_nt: TGCGCCAGCAGCCAAGTCGGGACTAGCGGGAGAATGCACAATGAGCAGTTCTTC
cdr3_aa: CASSQVGTSGRMHNEQFF

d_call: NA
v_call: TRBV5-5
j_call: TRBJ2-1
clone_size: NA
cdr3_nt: TGTGCCAGCAGCTTGAGGGCCTGGGTGGATGAGCAGTTCTTC
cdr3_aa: CASSLRAWVDEQFF

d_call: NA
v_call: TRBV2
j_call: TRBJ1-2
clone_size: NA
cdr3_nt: TGTGCCAGTCCTAGGGCCCGGGACCTCGACTATACTAACTATGGCTACACCTTC
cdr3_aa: CASPRARDLDYTNYGYTF

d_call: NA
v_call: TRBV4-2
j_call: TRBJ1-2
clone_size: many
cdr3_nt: TGTGCCAGCAGCCAAGATCTTGGGGGGGAAAACTATGGCTACACCTTC
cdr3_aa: CASSQDLGGENYGYTF

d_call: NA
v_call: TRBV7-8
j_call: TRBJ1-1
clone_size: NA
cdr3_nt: TGTGCCAGCAGCCCCCGTCAGGGTTCGGGTGAAGCTTTCTTT
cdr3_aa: CASSPRQGSGEAFF

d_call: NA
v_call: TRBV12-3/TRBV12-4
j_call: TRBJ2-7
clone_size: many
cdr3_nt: TGTGCCAGCAGCTTGGGCTACGAGCAGTACTTC
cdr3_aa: CASSLGYEQYF

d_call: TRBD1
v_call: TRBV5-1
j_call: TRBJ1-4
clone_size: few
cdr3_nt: TGCGCCAGCAGCACGACAGGGGCGAATGAAAAACTGTTTTTT
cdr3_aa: CASSTTGANEKLFF

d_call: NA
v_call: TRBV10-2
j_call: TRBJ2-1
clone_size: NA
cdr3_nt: TGCGCCAGCTGTGTGCGGGGCTCCTACAATGAGCAGTTCTTC
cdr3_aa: CASCVRGSYNEQFF

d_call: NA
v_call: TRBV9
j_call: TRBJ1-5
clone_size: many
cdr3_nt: TGTGCCAGCAGCGGCCCCCATAGCAATCAGCCCCAGCATTTT
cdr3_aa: CASSGPHSNQPQHF

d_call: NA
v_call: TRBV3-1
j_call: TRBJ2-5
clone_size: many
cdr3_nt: TGTGCCAGCAGCCAAGTGGGGGGCCGGCAAGAGACCCAGTACTTC
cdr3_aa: CASSQVGGRQETQYF

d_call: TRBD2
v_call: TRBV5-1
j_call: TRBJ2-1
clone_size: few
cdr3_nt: TGCGCCAGCAGCCCGCTCGCGTCTAGCGGGGTGGGCGGGCAGTTCTTC
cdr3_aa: CASSPLASSGVGGQFF

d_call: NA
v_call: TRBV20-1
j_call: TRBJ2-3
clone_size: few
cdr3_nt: TGCAGTGCTAGGGAGGCCACAGATACGCAGTATTTT
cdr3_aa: CSAREATDTQYF

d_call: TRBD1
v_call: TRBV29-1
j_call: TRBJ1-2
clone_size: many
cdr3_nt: TGCAGCGTTGAGACAGGGGGCTCCTATGGCTACACCTTC
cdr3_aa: CSVETGGSYGYTF

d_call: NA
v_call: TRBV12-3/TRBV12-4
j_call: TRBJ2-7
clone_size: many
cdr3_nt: TGTGCCAGCAGTTCGGACTTGCTACTCTACGAGCAGTACTTC
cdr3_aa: CASSSDLLLYEQYF

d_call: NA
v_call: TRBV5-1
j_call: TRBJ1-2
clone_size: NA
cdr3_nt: TGCGCCAGCAGCTTGGCACATTTTGAAAACTATGGCTACACCTTC
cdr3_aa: CASSLAHFENYGYTF

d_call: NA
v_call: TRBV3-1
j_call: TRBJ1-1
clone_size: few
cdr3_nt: TGTGCCAGCAGCCCGCTTACAGGTAGCACTGAAGCTTTCTTT
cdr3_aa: CASSPLTGSTEAFF

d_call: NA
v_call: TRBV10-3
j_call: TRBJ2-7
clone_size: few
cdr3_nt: TGTGCCATCAGTGATTCGGGACAACCGACCGCCGAGCAGTACTTC
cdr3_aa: CAISDSGQPTAEQYF

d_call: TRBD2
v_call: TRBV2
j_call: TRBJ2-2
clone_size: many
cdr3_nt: TGTGCCAGCAGACTAGCGAGCGCGAACACCGGGGAGCTGTTTTTT
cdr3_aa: CASRLASANTGELFF

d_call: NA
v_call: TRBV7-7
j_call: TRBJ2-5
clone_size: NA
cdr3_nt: TGTGCCAGCAGCCATCAGGGTATCCAAGAGACCCAGTACTTC
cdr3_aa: CASSHQGIQETQYF

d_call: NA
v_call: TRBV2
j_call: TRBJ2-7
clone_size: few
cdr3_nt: TGTGCCAGCAGCCCACAGGCATACTACGAGCAGTACTTC
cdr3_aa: CASSPQAYYEQYF

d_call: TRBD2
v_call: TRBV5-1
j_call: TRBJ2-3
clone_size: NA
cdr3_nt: TGCGCCAGCAGCTTGGTAGCGGGGGCGGCAGATACGCAGTATTTT
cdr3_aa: CASSLVAGAADTQYF

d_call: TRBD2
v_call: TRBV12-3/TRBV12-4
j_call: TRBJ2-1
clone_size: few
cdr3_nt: TGTGCCAGCAGTTCGCCGGTAGCGGGAGGTTACAATGAGCAGTTCTTC
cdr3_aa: CASSSPVAGGYNEQFF

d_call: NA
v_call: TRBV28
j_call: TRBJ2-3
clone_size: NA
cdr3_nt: TGTGCCAGCAGTTCCCTCGGGGTAGCGGCTAGCACAGATACGCAGTATTTT
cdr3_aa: CASSSLGVAASTDTQYF

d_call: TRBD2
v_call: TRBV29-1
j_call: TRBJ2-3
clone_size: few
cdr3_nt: TGCAGCGTCGCTTTCGGCGGGAGCGCAGATACGCAGTATTTT
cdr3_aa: CSVAFGGSADTQYF